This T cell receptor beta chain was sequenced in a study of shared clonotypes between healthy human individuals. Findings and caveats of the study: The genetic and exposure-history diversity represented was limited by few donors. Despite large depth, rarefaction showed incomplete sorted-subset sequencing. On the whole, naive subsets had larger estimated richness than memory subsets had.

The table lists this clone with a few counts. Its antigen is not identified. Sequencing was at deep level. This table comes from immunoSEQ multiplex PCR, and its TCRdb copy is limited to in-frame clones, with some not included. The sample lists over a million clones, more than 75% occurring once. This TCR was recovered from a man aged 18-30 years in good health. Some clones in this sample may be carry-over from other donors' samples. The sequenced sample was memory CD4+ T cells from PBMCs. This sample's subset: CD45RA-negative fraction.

CDR3 coding DNA: TGCGCCAGCAGCTTGGGGGCCACCTCAGGAGAGACCCAGTACTTC. Translating gives CASSLGATSGETQYF. The chain joins TRBV5-1 to TRBJ2-5; D is unresolved. This CDR3 region has 15 residues. Trimming took off 0 bases at V and 4 bases at J, with 13 bases between the two ends. Germline CDR1 reads SGHRS; CDR2 reads YFSETQ.